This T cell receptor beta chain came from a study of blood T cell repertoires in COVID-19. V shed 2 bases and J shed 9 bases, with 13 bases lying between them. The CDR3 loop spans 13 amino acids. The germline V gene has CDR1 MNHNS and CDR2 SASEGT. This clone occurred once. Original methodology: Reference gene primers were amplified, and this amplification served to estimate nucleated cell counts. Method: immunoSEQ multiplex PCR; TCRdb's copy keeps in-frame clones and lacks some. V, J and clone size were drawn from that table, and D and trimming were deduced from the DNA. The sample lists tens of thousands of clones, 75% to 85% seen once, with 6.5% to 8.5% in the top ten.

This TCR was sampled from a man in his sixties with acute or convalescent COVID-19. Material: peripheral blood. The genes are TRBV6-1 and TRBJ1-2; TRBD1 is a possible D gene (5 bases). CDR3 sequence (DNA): TGTGCCAGCAGTGAACGGGAGGGGTCTAGCTACACCTTC. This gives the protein CASSEREGSSYTF.